The 15 T cell receptor beta chains below were found in one sample sequenced in a study of control samples from healthy donors and cancer patients. Measured with immunoSEQ multiplex PCR; TCRdb has only the in-frame clones, and not every one. The data contain about 120,000 clones, roughly 91% of them singletons. The specimen sequenced was PBMCs. Receptors were obtained from a man in his fifties with head and neck cancer.

The chain joins TRBV30 to TRBJ2-7; D call uncertain. There are 13 residues in the CDR3. Germline V gene lookup returns CDR1 GTSNPN and CDR2 SVGIG (reference sequence). V lost 2 bases to trimming and J lost 4 bases, with 12 bases between them. CDR3 in amino acids: CAWSFGGWYEQYF. Written as DNA, the CDR3 is TGTGCCTGGAGTTTCGGTGGGTGGTACGAGCAGTACTTC. The variable domain in full, completed from reference TRBV30 and TRBJ2-7, reads SQTIHQWPATLVQPVGSPLSLECTVEGTSNPNLYWYRQAAGRGLQLLFYSVGIGQISSEVPQNLSASRPQDRQFILSSKKLLLSDSGFYLCAWSFGGWYEQYFGPGTRLTVT.

CDR3 sequence: CASSLTPRVDPDEKLFF. In DNA form, the CDR3 reads TGTGCCAGCAGTTTAACACCCAGGGTTGATCCAGATGAAAAACTGTTTTTT. The rearrangement links TRBV28 to TRBJ1-4; tentative D call: TRBD1 (5 bases). V lost 2 bases, J lost 6 bases, and 19 bases lay in between. CDR3 size: 17 residues. Germline V gene lookup returns CDR1 MDHEN and CDR2 SYDVKM.

The chain recombines TRBV14 with TRBJ2-7, with 10 bases fitting TRBD2. Germline lookup yields CDR1 SGHDN and CDR2 FVKESK. V dropped 0 bases and J dropped 6; count of bases not matched to a gene: 14. There are 18 residues in the CDR3. The CDR3 nucleotides read TGTGCCAGCAGCCAAGATCGCCTAGCGGGGGTCCCCTGGCGCGAGCAGTACTTC. It specifies CASSQDRLAGVPWREQYF.

This chain joins TRBV30 and TRBJ2-2; possibly TRBD1 for D (6 bases). The germline V gene encodes CDR1 GTSNPN and CDR2 SVGIG (reference sequence). V lost 5 bases and J lost 0, with 13 bases in between. The CDR3 runs 15 residues. The CDR3 sequence: CAWETGTPNTGELFF. CDR3 in DNA: TGTGCCTGGGAAACCGGGACACCGAACACCGGGGAGCTGTTTTTT.

The J gene is TRBJ1-1, the V gene TRBV19, with TRBD1 matching 7 bases. The V gene's germline CDR1 is LNHDA and CDR2 SQIVND (reference sequence). CDR3 size: 13 residues. V lost 10 bases and J lost 4; bases outside the gene matches: 9. The CDR3 sequence is CATKTGYSTEAFF. DNA for the CDR3: TGTGCCACCAAGACAGGGTACAGCACTGAAGCTTTCTTT.

The V call is TRBV12-3 or TRBV12-4, the J call TRBJ2-4; D is unclear. The CDR3 extends over 13 amino acids. The V and J ends lost 5 bases and 7 bases respectively, with 12 bases between them. The CDR3 sequence is CASSTRARNIQYF. The CDR3 DNA is TGTGCCAGCAGTACTCGGGCCCGCAACATTCAGTACTTC.

V is TRBV19 and J is TRBJ2-7; D gene unclear. The CDR3 length is 12 residues. The germline V and J ends were trimmed by 3 bases and 7 bases, with 10 bases remaining between them. The germline CDR1 and CDR2 sequences are LNHDA and SQIVND (reference sequence). The CDR3 DNA is TGTGCCAGTAGTATGACCCCCCAAGAGCAGTACTTC. This encodes CASSMTPQEQYF.

The chain couples TRBV18 to TRBJ2-3; D remains unclear. Trimming shortened V by 6 bases and J by 0 bases, and 13 bases separated the two germline ends. Germline CDR1 and CDR2: KGHSH and LQKENI. The CDR3 loop spans 15 amino acids. CDR3 region: CASSRSPTSTDTQYF. In nucleotides, the CDR3 is TGTGCCAGCTCGAGGTCCCCCACTAGCACAGATACGCAGTATTTT.

The rearrangement uses TRBV3-1 (or the pseudogene TRBV3-2) and TRBJ1-1; tentative D call: TRBD1 (5 bases). The CDR3 loop spans 13 amino acids. Germline V gives CDR1 LGHDT, CDR2 YNNKEL (reference sequence). With 0 bases removed from V and 8 bases from J, the gap between germline ends came to 10 bases. CDR3 nucleotide sequence: TGTGCCAGCAGCCAAGATCGTGAGGGGGAAGCTTTCTTT. Translation gives CASSQDREGEAFF.

The V call is TRBV28, the J call TRBJ2-3; D is unresolved. This CDR3 comprises 11 residues. Germline assignment: CDR1 MDHEN and CDR2 SYDVKM. The germline V and J ends were trimmed by 6 bases and 5 bases, with 6 bases remaining between them. Here the CDR3 reads CASREGDTQYF. The CDR3 nucleotides are TGTGCCAGCAGGGAAGGAGATACGCAGTATTTT.

CDR3 sequence: CASSYSMVSSDDYEQYF. The CDR3 bases are TGTGCCAGCAGTTACTCGATGGTTTCTAGTGACGACTACGAGCAGTACTTC. The gene calls are TRBV6-2 or TRBV6-3 and TRBJ2-7; unclear D gene. The germline V gene encodes CDR1 MNHEY and CDR2 SVGEGT. This CDR3 spans 17 amino acids. The germline V and J ends were trimmed by 0 bases and 3 bases, with 18 bases remaining between them.

Only one count was recorded for this clone. This chain uses TRBV10-3 with TRBJ2-7; D remains unclear. CDR1 and CDR2 (germline): ENHRY, SYGVKD. The V and J ends lost 3 bases and 9 bases respectively, with 21 bases between them. This CDR3 has 15 residues. In nucleotides, the CDR3 is TGTGCCATCAGTGATTCGACAAGCCGTTTTTTGATGCAGTACTTC. This gives the protein CAISDSTSRFLMQYF.

The genes are TRBV5-1 and TRBJ2-1, with D perhaps TRBD2 (5 bases). V was clipped by 9 bases and J by 8 bases, with 21 bases between them. CDR3 length: 14 residues. Per germline, CDR1 SGHRS and CDR2 YFSETQ. The CDR3, as DNA: TGCGCCACCCGCGGCCTGACTAATTGGCATGAGCAGTTCTTC. Translation gives CATRGLTNWHEQFF.

V usage is TRBV6-5 and J usage is TRBJ1-6; 7 positions match TRBD1. Germline trimming cut 6 bases from V and 3 bases from J; bases unmatched to any gene: 2. This CDR3 has 14 residues. Germline CDR1 is MNHEY and CDR2 is SVGAGI. Written as DNA, the CDR3 is TGTGCCAGCAGAAGACAGGGCTATAATTCACCCCTCCACTTT. Residues: CASRRQGYNSPLHF.

This clone was seen a handful of times. The chain recombines TRBV6-5 with TRBJ1-6; D unresolved. CDR1 is MNHEY, CDR2 SVGAGI, per germline. The length of the CDR3 is 15 residues. The V and J ends lost 7 bases and 4 bases respectively, with 14 bases between them. The CDR3 loop reads CASNPGGVYNSPLHF. CDR3 DNA sequence: TGTGCCAGCAATCCCGGCGGGGTTTATAATTCACCCCTCCACTTT.